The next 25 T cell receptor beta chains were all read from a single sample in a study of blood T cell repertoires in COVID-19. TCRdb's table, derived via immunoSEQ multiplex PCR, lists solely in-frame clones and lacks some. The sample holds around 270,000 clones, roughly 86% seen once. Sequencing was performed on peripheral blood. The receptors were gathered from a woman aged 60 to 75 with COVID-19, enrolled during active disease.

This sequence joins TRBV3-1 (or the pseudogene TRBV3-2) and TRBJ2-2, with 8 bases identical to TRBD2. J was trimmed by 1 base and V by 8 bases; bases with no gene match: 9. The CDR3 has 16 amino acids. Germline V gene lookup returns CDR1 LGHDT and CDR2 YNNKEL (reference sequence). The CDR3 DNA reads TGTGCCAGCCGCTCTTCCAGCGGGGGGAACACCGGGGAGCTGTTTTTT. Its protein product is CASRSSSGGNTGELFF.

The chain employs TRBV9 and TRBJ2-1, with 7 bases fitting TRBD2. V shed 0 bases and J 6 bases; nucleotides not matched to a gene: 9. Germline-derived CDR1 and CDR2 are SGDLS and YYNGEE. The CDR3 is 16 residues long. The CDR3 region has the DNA TGTGCCAGCAGCGTAGTTGTGGGAGGGCTTAGCAATGAGCAGTTCTTC. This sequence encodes CASSVVVGGLSNEQFF. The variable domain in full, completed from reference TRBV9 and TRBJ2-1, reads DSGVTQTPKHLITATGQRVTLRCSPRSGDLSVYWYQQSLDQGLQFLIQYYNGEERAKGNILERFSAQQFPDLHSELNLSSLELGDSALYFCASSVVVGGLSNEQFFGPGTRLTVL.

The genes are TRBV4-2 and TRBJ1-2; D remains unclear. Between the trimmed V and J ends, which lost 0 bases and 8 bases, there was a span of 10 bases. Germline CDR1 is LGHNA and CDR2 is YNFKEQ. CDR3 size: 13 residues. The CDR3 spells CASSQDAFGGYTF. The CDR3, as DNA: TGTGCCAGCAGCCAAGACGCGTTCGGGGGCTACACCTTC.

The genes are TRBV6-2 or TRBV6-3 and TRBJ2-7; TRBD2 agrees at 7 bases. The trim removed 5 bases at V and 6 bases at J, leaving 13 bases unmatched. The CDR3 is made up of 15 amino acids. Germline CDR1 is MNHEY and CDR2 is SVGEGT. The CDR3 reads CASSRLAGSGGEQYF. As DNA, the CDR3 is TGTGCCAGCAGTAGACTAGCCGGGAGTGGAGGCGAGCAGTACTTC.

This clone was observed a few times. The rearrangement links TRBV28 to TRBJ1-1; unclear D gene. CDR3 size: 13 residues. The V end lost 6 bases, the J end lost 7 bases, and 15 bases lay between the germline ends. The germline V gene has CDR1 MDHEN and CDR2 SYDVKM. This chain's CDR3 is CASSARVMNEAFF. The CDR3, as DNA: TGTGCCAGCAGCGCTCGGGTGATGAATGAAGCTTTCTTT.

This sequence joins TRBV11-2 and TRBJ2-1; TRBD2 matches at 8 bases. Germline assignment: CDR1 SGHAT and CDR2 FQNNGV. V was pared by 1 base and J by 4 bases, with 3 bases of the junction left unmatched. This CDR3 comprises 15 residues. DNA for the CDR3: TGTGCCAGCAGCTTAGTAGCTAGCGGGTACAATGAGCAGTTCTTC. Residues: CASSLVASGYNEQFF.

CDR3 protein: CASSRRGGVGQPQHF. The DNA for the CDR3 is TGTGCCAGCAGCAGGCGAGGGGGAGTGGGTCAGCCCCAGCATTTT. The chain joins TRBV5-6 to TRBJ1-5, with D maybe TRBD1 (6 bases). Trimming stripped 4 bases from V and 6 bases from J, with 17 bases between. The CDR3 spans 15 residues. Per germline, CDR1 SGHDT and CDR2 YYEEEE.

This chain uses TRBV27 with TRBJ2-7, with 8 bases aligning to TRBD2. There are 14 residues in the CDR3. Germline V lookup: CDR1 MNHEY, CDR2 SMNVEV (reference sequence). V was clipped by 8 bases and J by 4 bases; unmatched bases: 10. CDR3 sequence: CASRFVAGGYEQYF. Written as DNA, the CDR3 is TGTGCCAGCCGATTCGTGGCGGGAGGATACGAGCAGTACTTC.

The CDR3 bases are TGTGCCAGCAGCCAACGGGACACTCCCTCAACTAATGAAAAACTGTTTTTT. It yields the protein CASSQRDTPSTNEKLFF. The genes are TRBV4-2 and TRBJ1-4; D is perhaps TRBD1 (6 bases). Per the germline V gene, CDR1 is LGHNA and CDR2 is YNFKEQ. Trimming took 2 bases from V and 0 from J, leaving 13 bases between them. The CDR3 is 17 residues long.

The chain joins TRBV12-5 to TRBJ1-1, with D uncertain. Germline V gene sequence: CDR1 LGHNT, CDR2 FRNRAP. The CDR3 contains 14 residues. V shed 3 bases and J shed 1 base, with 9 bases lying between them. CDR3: CASGLEGGNTEAFF. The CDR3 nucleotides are TGTGCTAGTGGTTTAGAGGGTGGGAACACTGAAGCTTTCTTT.

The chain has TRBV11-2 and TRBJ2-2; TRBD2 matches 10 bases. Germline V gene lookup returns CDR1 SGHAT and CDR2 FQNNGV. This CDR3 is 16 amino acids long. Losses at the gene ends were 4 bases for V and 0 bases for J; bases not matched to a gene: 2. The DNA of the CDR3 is TGTGCCAGCAGCTCCGGACTAGCGGCGAACACCGGGGAGCTGTTTTTT. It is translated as CASSSGLAANTGELFF.

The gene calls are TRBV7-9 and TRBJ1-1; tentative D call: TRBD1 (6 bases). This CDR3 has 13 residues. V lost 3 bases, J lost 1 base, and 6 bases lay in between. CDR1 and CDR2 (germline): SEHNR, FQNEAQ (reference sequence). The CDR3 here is CASSFRGNTEAFF. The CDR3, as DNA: TGTGCCAGCAGCTTCAGGGGGAACACTGAAGCTTTCTTT.

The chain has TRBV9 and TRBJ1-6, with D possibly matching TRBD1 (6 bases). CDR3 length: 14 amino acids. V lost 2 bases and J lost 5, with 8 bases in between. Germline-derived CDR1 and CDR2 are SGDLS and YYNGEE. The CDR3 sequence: CASSVRQDNSPLHF. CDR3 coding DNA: TGTGCCAGCAGCGTGAGACAGGATAATTCACCCCTCCACTTT.

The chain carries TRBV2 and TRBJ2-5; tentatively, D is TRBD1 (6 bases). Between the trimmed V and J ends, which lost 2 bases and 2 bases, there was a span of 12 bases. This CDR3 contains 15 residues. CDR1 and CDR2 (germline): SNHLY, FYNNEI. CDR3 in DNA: TGTGCCAGCAGTGAATGGGACACCGCTCAAGAGACCCAGTACTTC. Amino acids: CASSEWDTAQETQYF.

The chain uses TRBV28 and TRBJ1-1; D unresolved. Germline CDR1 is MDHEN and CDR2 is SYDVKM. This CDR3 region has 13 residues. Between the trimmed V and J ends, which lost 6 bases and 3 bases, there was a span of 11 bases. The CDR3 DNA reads TGTGCCAGCAGCCCCATCCCGGACACTGAAGCTTTCTTT. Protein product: CASSPIPDTEAFF.

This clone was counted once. For the CDR3, the DNA is TGTGCCAGCAGCTTCATGGGGCAGGATAGCAATCAGCCCCAGCATTTT. Its translation is CASSFMGQDSNQPQHF. This sequence joins TRBV7-8 and TRBJ1-5; the D gene is possibly TRBD1 (5 bases). V was cut by 3 bases and J by 0 bases, with 12 bases left in between. Germline loops: CDR1 SGHVS, CDR2 FQNEAQ. The CDR3 covers 16 residues.

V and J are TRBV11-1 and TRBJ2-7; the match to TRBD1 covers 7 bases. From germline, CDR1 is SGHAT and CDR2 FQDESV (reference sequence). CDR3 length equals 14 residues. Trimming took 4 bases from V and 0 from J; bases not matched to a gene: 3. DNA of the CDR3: TGTGCCAGCAGCTGGGACAGAGTCTCCTACGAGCAGTACTTC. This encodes CASSWDRVSYEQYF.

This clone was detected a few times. CDR3 coding DNA: TGCGCCAGCAGCTCCTGGTCCCGGGACAGGGGCGGGAACGCTCGGTTGGGCTACACCTTC. Translated, it gives CASSSWSRDRGGNARLGYTF. This chain uses TRBV5-1 with TRBJ1-2; 10 nucleotides line up with TRBD1. Germline values: CDR1 SGHRS, CDR2 YFSETQ. Trimming at V came to 3 bases and at J to 8 bases, leaving 25 bases not matched to a gene. CDR3 length: 20 amino acids. The variable domain in full, with the rest retrieved from reference TRBV5-1 and TRBJ1-2, is KAGVTQTPRYLIKTRGQQVTLSCSPISGHRSVSWYQQTPGQGLQFLFEYFSETQRNKGNFPGRFSGRQFSNSRSEMNVSTLELGDSALYLCASSSWSRDRGGNARLGYTFGSGTRLTVV.

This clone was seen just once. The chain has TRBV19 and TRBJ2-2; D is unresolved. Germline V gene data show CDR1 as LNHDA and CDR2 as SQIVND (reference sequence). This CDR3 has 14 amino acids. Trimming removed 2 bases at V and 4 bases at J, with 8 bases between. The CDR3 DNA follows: TGTGCCAGTAGTATAATGTCCTCCACCGGGGAGCTGTTTTTT. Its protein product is CASSIMSSTGELFF.

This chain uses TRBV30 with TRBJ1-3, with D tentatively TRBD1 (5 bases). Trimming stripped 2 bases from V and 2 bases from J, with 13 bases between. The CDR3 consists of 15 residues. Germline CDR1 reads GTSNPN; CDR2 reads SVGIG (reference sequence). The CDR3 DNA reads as TGTGCCTGGAGTCCCGACAGTAGAGCTGGAAACACCATATATTTT. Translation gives CAWSPDSRAGNTIYF.

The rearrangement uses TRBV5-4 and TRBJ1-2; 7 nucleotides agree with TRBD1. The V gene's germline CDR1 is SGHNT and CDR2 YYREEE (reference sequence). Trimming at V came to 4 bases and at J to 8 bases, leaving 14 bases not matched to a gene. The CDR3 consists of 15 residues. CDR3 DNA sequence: TGTGCCAGCAGCCGGGACAGTATGGGGCTCGGAGGCTACACCTTC. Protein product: CASSRDSMGLGGYTF.

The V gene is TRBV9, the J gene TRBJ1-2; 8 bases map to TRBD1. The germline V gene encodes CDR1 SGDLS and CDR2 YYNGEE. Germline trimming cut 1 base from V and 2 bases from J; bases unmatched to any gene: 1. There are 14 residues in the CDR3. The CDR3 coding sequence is TGTGCCAGCAGCGTACGGACAGGGAACTATGGCTACACCTTC. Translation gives CASSVRTGNYGYTF.

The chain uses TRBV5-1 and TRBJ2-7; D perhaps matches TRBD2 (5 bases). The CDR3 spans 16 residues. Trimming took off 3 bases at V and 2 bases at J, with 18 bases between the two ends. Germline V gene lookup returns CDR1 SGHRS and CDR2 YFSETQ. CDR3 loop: CASSSVAGGFTYEQYF. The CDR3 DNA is TGCGCCAGCAGCTCGGTGGCAGGCGGGTTCACCTACGAGCAGTACTTC.

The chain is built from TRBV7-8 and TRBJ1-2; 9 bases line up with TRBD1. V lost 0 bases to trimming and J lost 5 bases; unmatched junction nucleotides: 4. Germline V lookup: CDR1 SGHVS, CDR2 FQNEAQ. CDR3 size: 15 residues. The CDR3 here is CASSLAGTGFYGYTF. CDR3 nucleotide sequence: TGTGCCAGCAGCTTAGCCGGGACAGGGTTTTATGGCTACACCTTC.

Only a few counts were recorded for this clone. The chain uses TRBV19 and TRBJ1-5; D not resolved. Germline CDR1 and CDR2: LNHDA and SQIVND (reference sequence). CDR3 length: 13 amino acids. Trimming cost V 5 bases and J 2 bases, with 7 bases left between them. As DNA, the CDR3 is TGTGCCAGTAGTGGCGGTGGCAATCAGCCCCAGCATTTT. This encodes CASSGGGNQPQHF.